These 3 T cell receptor beta chains came from one sample sequenced in a study of cytomegalovirus exposure and HLA in healthy donors. With 60 Vbeta and 13 Jbeta primers, the PCR was carried out. This table comes from immunoSEQ multiplex PCR, and its TCRdb copy is limited to in-frame clones, with some not included. The sample records tens of thousands of clones, approximately 60% being singletons. The sample consisted of PBMCs. Receptors originate from a boy between 10 and 17 years old in good health and CMV-seropositive.

V usage is TRBV12-5 and J usage is TRBJ1-1, with D possibly TRBD1 on 5 matching bases. Germline values: CDR1 LGHNT, CDR2 FRNRAP. V was shortened by 6 bases and J by 1 base, with 9 bases between the two germline ends. This CDR3 has 13 residues. The CDR3 sequence: CASGRDSNTEAFF. The DNA of the CDR3 is TGTGCTAGTGGCAGGGATTCGAACACTGAAGCTTTCTTT.

The chain uses TRBV5-1 and TRBJ2-3, with D unclear. CDR3 size: 13 residues. Trimming removed 0 bases from V and 6 bases from J, with 8 bases in between. Germline loops: CDR1 SGHRS, CDR2 YFSETQ. CDR3 DNA sequence: TGCGCCAGCAGCTTGGTTGCCGGGGATACGCAGTATTTT. It codes for CASSLVAGDTQYF.

The V gene is TRBV7-9, the J gene TRBJ1-1, with D possibly being TRBD1 (6 bases). Germline lookup yields CDR1 SEHNR and CDR2 FQNEAQ (reference sequence). The CDR3 is 15 amino acids. Trimming took 6 bases from V and 2 from J, leaving 16 bases between them. Here the CDR3 DNA reads TGTGCCAGCAGACTTATGACAGGTTCTAACACTGAAGCTTTCTTT. Protein sequence: CASRLMTGSNTEAFF.